The clone carrying this T cell receptor (beta chain) has a count of ten or more. From RNA transcripts, TCR beta CDR3 regions were amplified. The TCR CDR3 first-round RT-PCR relied on the HTBI primer set. One entry per CDR3 protein, called by TCRdb with MiXCR from the multiplex PCR reads. Found here are about 420,000 distinct CDR3 sequences, approximately 14% of them singletons; the top ten hold 11% to 15%. The source of the sample is a study of T cells in Graves' hyperthyroidism and ophthalmopathy. The clonotype was recovered from a woman aged 18-29 years with Graves' hyperthyroidism. The source material was blood.

This CDR3 reads CASSYAPGNTEAFF. The CDR3 DNA reads as TGTGCCAGCAGTTATGCCCCGGGGAACACTGAAGCTTTCTTT. The genes are TRBV6-5 and TRBJ1-1; D unclear. CDR1 and CDR2 from the germline V gene are MNHEY and SVGAGI. The CDR3 totals 14 residues. The V end was cut by 3 bases, the J end by 1 base, with 9 bases between.